What follows is one T cell receptor (beta chain) and its context. This clone was seen a few times. Its antigen is not yet known. It has no much larger one-base neighbor in the sample; base qualities were not kept. Using the deep immunoSEQ assay, TCR CDR3 regions were amplified from genomic DNA by multiplex PCR. Extracted genomic DNA from each cell subset was spread evenly across all wells of several immunoSEQ 96-well plates, with each plate serving as a replicate. For sorted subsets, each replicate PCR was loaded with roughly 200 ng genomic DNA, equivalent to some 27,000 T cell genomes. Purified libraries were quantified with a Qubit 3.0 fluorometer, sized on a Bioanalyzer 2100, and re-quantified with the KAPA Library Quantification kit. Each immunoSEQ 96-well plate was sequenced on its own single-read 150-cycle Illumina NextSeq 550 flow cell. Per the source publication's procedure: Because the immunoSEQ output included only junctional sequences and no quality scores, the filtering could not be the same as the filtering used for full-length reads. Sequences were annotated with PyIR, a Python wrapper for IgBLAST v1.9, and V/J genes and CDR3 were assigned using IMGT germline references. Reads were filtered out if the reads had weak V/J assignments (E-value above 1e-6), no CDR3, stop codons, out-of-frame junctions, or ambiguous translated residues. V3J clonotypes were defined by identical inferred V gene, J gene, and CDR3 amino acid sequence. The percentage overlap between two repertoires was calculated by dividing the number of shared unique clonotypes by the size of the smaller repertoire. Three approaches were used to assess repertoire richness: RTK rarefaction, the Chao1 estimator, and Recon v2.1 estimates of unobserved clonotypes. Generation probabilities were computed with OLGA for all TCRbeta clonotypes obtained by the gDNA method from a few donors. The clones in this table, taken by TCRdb from immuneACCESS, are in-frame only. Not every clone is retained; where verified, under half of the shortfall comes from an unresolved V gene, and the cause of the rest is unknown. For V, J and clone size, that table is used; D and trimming come from the DNA. This sample has hundreds of thousands of clones in its table, and more than 70% of those were observed once. Jointly, the top ten make up around 2% of the sample.

The CDR3 runs 15 amino acids, cysteine and phenylalanine included. Kept here is only the CDR3 DNA, which spans 45 bases and is read in frame from base 1. Trimmed from V: 0 bases; trimmed from J: 5 bases; junction bases lacking a gene match: 3. The germline V gene specifies SGHRS as CDR1 and YFSETQ as CDR2. This sample was taken from a study of shared clonotypes between healthy human individuals (dated by TCRdb to the early 2020s). Turning to the overall study: Two women and three men aged 18 to 49 years were included in the cohort. For each donor, CD4 naive and CD4 memory were each run on three plates, CD8 naive on two plates, and CD8 memory on one plate. Blood TCR repertoires of about five healthy adults were deeply sequenced to estimate repertoire size and the extent of clonotype sharing between individuals. Libraries were prepared and TCR repertoires were sequenced by different laboratories using diverse techniques, in order to increase sequencing depth and limit assay-specific biases. Each donor's leukapheresis produced roughly between roughly 0.85 and 9.5 billion PBMCs. What the research found in general, with its limitations: Compared with non-shared clonotypes, clonotypes shared by all four sorted-subset donors had higher generation probabilities. Naive subsets generally had larger estimated clonotype richness than memory subsets did. Sharing across a handful of donors was observed for about 5% of naive CD4, 3% to 4% of naive CD8, 2% to 2.5% of memory CD4, and about 0.39% of memory CD8 clonotypes. Even with the large sequencing depth, rarefaction of the sorted-subset datasets indicated that sequencing was incomplete. Based on pairwise subsampling, the degree of clonotype sharing among donors was expected to be affected by sequencing depth. Only blood was sampled, and tissue TCR repertoires likely differ from those in blood. Because the study included only a small number of donors, the genetic and exposure-history diversity represented was limited.

The donors were healthy, HIV-negative adults with no recently reported acute infections or vaccinations. All donors were Caucasian adults living in Nashville, Tennessee, USA. CD4+ T cells were enriched by magnetic negative selection, after which naive cells were positively selected on CD45RA and the negative fraction was taken as the memory subset. After blood collection by leukapheresis, PBMCs were isolated using Ficoll-Histopaque density gradient centrifugation and then cryopreserved in the vapor phase of liquid nitrogen. Purity and quantity of every magnetically sorted T cell population were checked by analytical flow cytometry. Genomic DNA was isolated from every sorted fraction and measured by UV absorbance on a Nanodrop 2000c.

Sequences were obtained from memory CD4+ T cells sorted from blood. What this sample's cell subset or site label stands for: CD45RA-negative fraction. This TCR was recovered from a woman in her twenties or thirties in good health. Recombination connected TRBV5-1 to TRBJ2-3, with TRBD2 matching 10 junction bases. The DNA reads as follows: TGCGCCAGCAGCTTGGTTCAGCGGGAGGGAGATACGCAGTATTTT. Translated, this gives CASSLVQREGDTQYF. Joined to the reference TRBV5-1 and TRBJ2-3 proteins, this CDR3 gives the full variable domain: KAGVTQTPRYLIKTRGQQVTLSCSPISGHRSVSWYQQTPGQGLQFLFEYFSETQRNKGNFPGRFSGRQFSNSRSEMNVSTLELGDSALYLCASSLVQREGDTQYFGPGTRLTVL.